These T cell receptor beta chains were read from a single sample in a study of regulatory T cells. Sequencing used immunoSEQ multiplex PCR; TCRdb keeps in-frame clones, though not all of them. Counted here are roughly 30,000 clones, around 92% occurring once; the ten biggest clones make up around 1.5%. The sample consisted of conventional CD4+ T cells sorted from blood. These receptors were obtained from a person aged 18 to 35 with CD3G deficiency. The CDR3 runs from the conserved cysteine through the conserved F or W. A D gene is named only where the DNA matches it firmly. Some rows have no size entry. The others give once, few or many, or a class for an expanded clone.

CDR3	DNA	size	V	J	D
CASSLEGVTYNEQFF	TGCGCCAGCAGCTTGGAGGGAGTGACCTACAATGAGCAGTTCTTC	NA	TRBV5-1	TRBJ2-1	NA
CASRPSGGGGELFF	TGTGCCAGCAGACCTTCTGGTGGGGGCGGGGAGCTGTTTTTT	NA	TRBV28	TRBJ2-2	NA
CASSRGLAGEQYF	TGTGCCAGCTCCCGTGGACTAGCGGGAGAGCAGTACTTC	NA	TRBV18	TRBJ2-7	TRBD2
CSVELAGYNEQFF	TGCAGCGTTGAACTAGCGGGGTACAATGAGCAGTTCTTC	NA	TRBV29-1	TRBJ2-1	TRBD2
CASSLELLSYEQYF	TGTGCCAGCAGTTTAGAGCTACTCTCCTACGAGCAGTACTTC	NA	TRBV27	TRBJ2-7	NA
CASSLISSGANVLTF	TGTGCCAGTAGTTTGATAAGCTCTGGGGCCAACGTCCTGACTTTC	few	TRBV19	TRBJ2-6	NA
CAISEIKTGGVYTF	TGTGCCATCAGTGAGATAAAGACAGGGGGCGTCTACACCTTC	NA	TRBV10-3	TRBJ1-2	TRBD1
CASSPARQPQHF	TGTGCCAGTAGTCCAGCCCGACAGCCCCAGCATTTT	once	TRBV19	TRBJ1-5	NA
CASSPSVGTDTQYF	TGTGCCAGCAGCCCTAGCGTTGGCACAGATACGCAGTATTTT	once	TRBV7-6	TRBJ2-3	NA
CASSRDVHYEQYF	TGTGCCAGCAGCCGGGACGTACACTACGAGCAGTACTTC	NA	TRBV6-1	TRBJ2-7	NA
CASSSGSSYEQYF	TGTGCCAGCAGCTCGGGGTCCTCCTACGAGCAGTACTTC	NA	TRBV5-4	TRBJ2-7	NA
CASSVQDSNQPQHF	TGTGCCAGCAGCGTCCAGGACAGCAATCAGCCCCAGCATTTT	NA	TRBV5-6	TRBJ1-5	NA
CASSLEASGSSGANVLTF	TGCGCCAGCAGCTTGGAGGCTAGCGGGAGCTCTGGGGCCAACGTCCTGACTTTC	NA	TRBV5-1	TRBJ2-6	TRBD2
CASSQEGGGPGELFF	TGCGCCAGCAGCCAAGAAGGTGGGGGGCCCGGGGAGCTGTTTTTT	NA	TRBV4-3	TRBJ2-2	NA
CASSSPGQGNSPLHF	TGTGCCAGCAGTTCGCCGGGACAGGGTAATTCACCCCTCCACTTT	once	TRBV28	TRBJ1-6	TRBD1
CASSSPGQGYEQYF	TGTGCCAGCAGTTCCCCGGGACAGGGTTACGAGCAGTACTTC	NA	TRBV28	TRBJ2-7	TRBD1
CASSFPGKNIQYF	TGTGCCAGCAGCTTCCCGGGGAAAAACATTCAGTACTTC	NA	TRBV7-2	TRBJ2-4	NA
CASKKDGVHTGELFF	TGTGCCAGCAAAAAAGACGGGGTACACACCGGGGAGCTGTTTTTT	NA	TRBV6-1	TRBJ2-2	NA
CASSPGRGRMPQHF	TGTGCCAGCAGCCCGGGACGGGGGAGAATGCCCCAGCATTTT	NA	TRBV5-6	TRBJ1-5	NA
CASSLEGSDSPLHF	TGTGCCAGCAGCTTAGAGGGCAGCGATTCACCCCTCCACTTT	NA	TRBV7-6	TRBJ1-6	NA
CASSPAGLYEQYF	TGTGCCAGCTCACCAGCAGGGCTCTACGAGCAGTACTTC	NA	TRBV18	TRBJ2-7	NA
CASSFAAGTDTQYF	TGTGCCAGCAGCTTTGCTGCGGGCACAGATACGCAGTATTTT	once	TRBV7-8	TRBJ2-3	NA
CASSPGTSNRNEQFF	TGTGCCAGCTCACCGGGGACTAGCAACCGCAATGAGCAGTTCTTC	NA	TRBV18	TRBJ2-1	TRBD2
CASSLDSNQPQHF	TGTGCCAGCAGTTTGGATAGCAATCAGCCCCAGCATTTT	NA	TRBV28	TRBJ1-5	NA
CASSLGLAGNTGELFF	TGTGCCAGCAGCTTAGGCCTAGCGGGTAACACCGGGGAGCTGTTTTTT	NA	TRBV7-9	TRBJ2-2	TRBD2
CASSQGRAGLAGGSQSTQYF	TGTGCCAGCAGCCAAGGGAGAGCAGGACTAGCGGGGGGAAGTCAATCGACCCAGTACTTC	NA	TRBV4-2	TRBJ2-5	TRBD2
CASRTGLSTDTQYF	TGCGCCAGCAGGACGGGACTGAGCACAGATACGCAGTATTTT	NA	TRBV5-1	TRBJ2-3	NA
CASSIPVVPYEQYF	TGTGCCAGCAGTATCCCAGTAGTTCCCTACGAGCAGTACTTC	NA	TRBV6-1	TRBJ2-7	NA
CASSPPKDREGYTF	TGTGCCAGCTCACCCCCAAAGGACAGGGAAGGCTACACCTTC	NA	TRBV18	TRBJ1-2	TRBD1
CARSPRDPRGLFF	TGTGCCAGAAGCCCCCGAGATCCAAGGGGGCTGTTTTTT	NA	TRBV5-3	TRBJ1-4	NA
CASSPEGYNEQFF	TGCGCCAGCAGCCCCGAGGGATACAATGAGCAGTTCTTC	NA	TRBV5-1	TRBJ2-1	NA
CSARTGSHNSPLHF	TGCAGCGCCAGGACAGGGAGCCATAATTCACCCCTCCACTTT	NA	TRBV29-1	TRBJ1-6	TRBD1
CASSRGGYTEAFF	TGTGCCAGCAGCCGGGGGGGGTACACTGAAGCTTTCTTT	NA	TRBV7-8	TRBJ1-1	NA
CASSTFQGADGTDTQYF	TGTGCCAGTAGCACCTTCCAGGGGGCTGATGGGACAGATACGCAGTATTTT	NA	TRBV19	TRBJ2-3	TRBD1
CASSQVDRVPNQPQHF	TGCGCCAGCAGCCAAGTGGACAGGGTGCCGAATCAGCCCCAGCATTTT	NA	TRBV4-1	TRBJ1-5	TRBD1